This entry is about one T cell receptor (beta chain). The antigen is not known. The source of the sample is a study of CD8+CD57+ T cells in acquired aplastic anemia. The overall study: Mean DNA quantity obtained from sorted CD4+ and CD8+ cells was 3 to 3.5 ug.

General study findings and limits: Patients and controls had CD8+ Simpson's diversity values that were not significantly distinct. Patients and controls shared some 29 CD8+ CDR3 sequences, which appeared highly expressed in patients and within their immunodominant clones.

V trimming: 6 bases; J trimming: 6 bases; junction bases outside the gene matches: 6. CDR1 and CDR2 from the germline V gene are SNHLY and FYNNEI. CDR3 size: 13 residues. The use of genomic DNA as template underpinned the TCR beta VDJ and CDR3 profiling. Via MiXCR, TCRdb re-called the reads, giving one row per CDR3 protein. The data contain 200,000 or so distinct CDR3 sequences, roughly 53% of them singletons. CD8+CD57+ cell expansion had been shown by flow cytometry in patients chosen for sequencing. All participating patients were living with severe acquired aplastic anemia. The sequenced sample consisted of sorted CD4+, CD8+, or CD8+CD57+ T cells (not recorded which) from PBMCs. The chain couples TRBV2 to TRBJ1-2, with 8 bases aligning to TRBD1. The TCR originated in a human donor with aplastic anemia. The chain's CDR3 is CASSRDRPDGYTF. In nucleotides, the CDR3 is TGTGCCAGCAGCCGGGACAGGCCTGATGGCTACACCTTC.